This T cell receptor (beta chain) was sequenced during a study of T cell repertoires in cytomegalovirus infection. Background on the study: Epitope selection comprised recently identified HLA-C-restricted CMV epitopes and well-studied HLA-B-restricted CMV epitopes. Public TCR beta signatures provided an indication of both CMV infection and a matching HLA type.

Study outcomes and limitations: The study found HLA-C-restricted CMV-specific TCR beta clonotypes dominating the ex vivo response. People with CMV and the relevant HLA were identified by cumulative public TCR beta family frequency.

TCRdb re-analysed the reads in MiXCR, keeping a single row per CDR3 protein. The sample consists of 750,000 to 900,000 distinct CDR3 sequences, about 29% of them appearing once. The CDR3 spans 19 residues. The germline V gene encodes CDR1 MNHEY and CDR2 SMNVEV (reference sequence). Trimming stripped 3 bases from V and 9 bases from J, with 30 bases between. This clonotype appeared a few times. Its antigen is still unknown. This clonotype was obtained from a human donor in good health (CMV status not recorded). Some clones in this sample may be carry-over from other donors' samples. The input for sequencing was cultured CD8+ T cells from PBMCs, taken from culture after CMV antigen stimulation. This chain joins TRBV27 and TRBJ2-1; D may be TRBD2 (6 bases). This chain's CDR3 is CASSFGWGVKTNGWGEQFF. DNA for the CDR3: TGTGCCAGCAGTTTTGGGTGGGGGGTAAAGACCAATGGGTGGGGTGAGCAGTTCTTC.